Listed here is a single TCR beta chain. Its specificity is not known. This sample is part of a study of regulatory T cells in long-lasting Graves disease. Points from the study as a whole: New patients shared fewer public clonotypes (roughly 1,000) than persistent patients did (approximately 2,700).

Arm-PCR of CDR3 regions with iRepertoire HTBI primers generated TCR beta libraries. TCRdb ran MiXCR on the multiplex PCR reads and lists one entry per CDR3 protein. Of roughly 360,000 distinct CDR3 sequences in the sample, about 23% were seen once. Documented time point: persistent/refractory GD, antithyroid drugs over 5 years with positive TRAb. Making the TCR library involved RNA that had been extracted from PBMCs. Germline CDR1 is MRHNA and CDR2 is SNTAGT. V lost 4 bases to trimming and J lost 7 bases, with 11 bases between them. The CDR3 is made up of 14 amino acids. This sequence was found in a woman aged 35 to 49 with Graves disease. Here the sequenced sample was peripheral blood mononuclear cells (PBMCs), taken when the disease was refractory, from a patient treated with antithyroid drugs. The chain joins TRBV6-4 to TRBJ1-6; tentative D call: TRBD1 (6 bases). This chain's CDR3 is CASSVKGENSPLHF. The CDR3 nucleotides read TGTGCCAGCAGTGTAAAGGGGGAAAATTCACCCCTCCACTTT.